The 25 T cell receptor beta chains in this list originate from one sample, sequenced in a study of blood T cells in healthy people across ages. Using a J-beta primer mix together with a sample-barcoded 5' primer, a second PCR was run for about 7 to 12 cycles. Each CDR3 protein is one row after TCRdb ran MiXCR on the 5' RACE reads. The table lists about 670,000 distinct CDR3 sequences, 45% to 60% of them singletons. The sample consisted of blood. The source is a woman aged 80 or over in good health.

Remarks on this clonotype: A much larger clone sits a single nucleotide away, making a read error possible. The chain employs TRBV18 and TRBJ1-5, with D maybe TRBD1 (5 bases). The V gene's germline CDR1 is KGHSH and CDR2 LQKENI. This CDR3 has 14 residues. CDR3 sequence reads: CAGSRDCPNQPQHF. CDR3 DNA: TGTGCCGGCTCACGGGACTGCCCCAATCAGCCCCAGCATTTT.

V is TRBV18 and J is TRBJ1-1; no reliable D call. Germline V gives CDR1 KGHSH, CDR2 LQKENI. V lost 3 bases to trimming and J lost 3 bases, with 8 bases between them. The CDR3 runs to 13 residues. In DNA form, the CDR3 reads TGTGCCAGCTCACCGAGTGGTTACACTGAAGCTTTCTTT. This gives the protein CASSPSGYTEAFF.

This clonotype appeared once. This may be a read error, as it is one base from a much larger clone. V gene TRBV24-1 combines with J gene TRBJ2-7; 9 bases map to TRBD1. The germline V gene encodes CDR1 KGHDR and CDR2 SFDVKD. The CDR3 has 17 amino acids. Trimming at V came to 4 bases and at J to 7 bases, leaving 16 bases not matched to a gene. CDR3 amino acids: CATSDVIPGQGINEQYF. DNA for the CDR3: TGTGCCACCAGTGACGTTATACCGGGACAGGGAATCAATGAGCAGTACTTC.

The CDR3 region has the DNA TGTGCCAGCAGTTACGGGCGGCGGACTGCCCCTGAGCAGTTCTTC. Translating it yields CASSYGRRTAPEQFF. J is TRBJ2-1 and V is TRBV6-5, with D maybe TRBD2 (5 bases). Germline V gene sequence: CDR1 MNHEY, CDR2 SVGAGI. The CDR3 totals 15 residues. V lost 2 bases and J lost 9, with 17 bases in between.

This clonotype occurred many times. The chain joins TRBV11-2 to TRBJ2-1, with 7 nucleotides matching TRBD2. J was trimmed by 7 bases and V by 4 bases; bases with no gene match: 10. This CDR3 has 15 residues. The V gene's germline CDR1 is SGHAT and CDR2 FQNNGV. The CDR3, as DNA: TGTGCCAGCAGCTCGGCGCTTAGCGGGCGTAATGAGCAGTTCTTC. Translation gives CASSSALSGRNEQFF.

This clonotype was seen repeatedly, ten times or more. V usage is TRBV5-1 and J usage is TRBJ2-1; the match to TRBD2 covers 8 bases. V lost 7 bases to trimming and J lost 0 bases; unmatched junction nucleotides: 6. The germline gives CDR1 SGHRS, CDR2 YFSETQ. The CDR3 contains 15 residues. CDR3 DNA sequence: TGCGCCAGCGCCCTAGCGGGCGGCTCCTACAATGAGCAGTTCTTC. Its translation: CASALAGGSYNEQFF.

To note about this clonotype: A read error may be the cause here, since a much bigger clone is one base away. The chain joins TRBV7-2 to TRBJ2-1; 10 bases align to TRBD1. The J call may be wrong; the DNA end is better matched by TRBJ2-7. The V gene's germline CDR1 is SGHTA and CDR2 FQGNSA. The length of the CDR3 is 16 residues. CDR3: CASLNSGTGVYNEQYF. CDR3 sequence (DNA): TGTGCCAGCCTCAACTCCGGGACAGGGGTGTACAATGAGCAGTACTTC.

This chain uses TRBV12-3 or TRBV12-4 with TRBJ2-5; D ambiguous. The J call could be wrong; TRBJ2-7 is a better fit for the DNA end. The CDR3 runs 12 residues. CDR3 nucleotide sequence: TGTGCCAGCAGTTTTATGGTCGGCGAGCAGTACTTC. Protein sequence: CASSFMVGEQYF.

This chain uses TRBV28 with TRBJ2-7; 15 bases map to TRBD2. The V segment lost 4 bases and the J segment 4 bases; nucleotides outside the gene matches: 5. Germline V gene data show CDR1 as MDHEN and CDR2 as SYDVKM. This CDR3 is 16 amino acids long. This CDR3 is CASSSYGLAGGYEQYF. DNA of the CDR3: TGTGCCAGCAGTTCCTATGGACTAGCGGGAGGGTACGAGCAGTACTTC.

This rearrangement joins TRBV20-1 to TRBJ2-1; 7 bases are a match to TRBD2. The CDR3 runs 16 residues. Germline CDR1 and CDR2: DFQATT and SNEGSKA (reference sequence). Germline trimming cut 2 bases from V and 1 base from J; bases unmatched to any gene: 8. The CDR3 loop reads CSARPSSGPSYNEQFF. DNA of the CDR3: TGCAGTGCTAGACCTTCTAGCGGACCTTCCTACAATGAGCAGTTCTTC.

V is TRBV5-1 and J is TRBJ2-2, with TRBD2 as a possible D gene (5 bases). V lost 7 bases and J lost 1, with 11 bases in between. This CDR3 region has 14 residues. From germline, CDR1 is SGHRS and CDR2 YFSETQ. The DNA for the CDR3 is TGCGCCAGCGGAATAGAGGGGAACACCGGGGAGCTGTTTTTT. Translating it yields CASGIEGNTGELFF.

This clonotype was found many times. The chain uses TRBV5-1 and TRBJ2-1; 10 bases are a match to TRBD2. The V and J ends lost 3 bases and 1 base, in that order; junction bases with no gene match: 10. Germline loops: CDR1 SGHRS, CDR2 YFSETQ. CDR3 size: 18 residues. The CDR3 bases are TGCGCCAGCAGCTCGCCTAGCGGGGGCCACTTTTCCTACAATGAGCAGTTCTTC. Its protein product is CASSSPSGGHFSYNEQFF.

The chain carries TRBV7-2 and TRBJ2-4, with unresolved D. The J call is in doubt because the DNA end fits TRBJ2-7 better. Per the germline V gene, CDR1 is SGHTA and CDR2 is FQGNSA. The CDR3 extends over 15 amino acids. This CDR3 is CASSLVASTLNEQYF. For the CDR3, the DNA is TGTGCCAGCAGCTTAGTGGCTTCGACCTTGAACGAGCAGTACTTC.

The chain uses TRBV7-3 and TRBJ2-6; D is ambiguous. V lost 2 bases, J lost 0 bases, and 11 bases lay in between. The CDR3 totals 17 residues. CDR1 is SGHTA, CDR2 FQGTGA, per germline. CDR3 nucleotides: TGTGCCAGCAGCTTATGCCCAGGTACCTCTGGGGCCAACGTCCTGACTTTC. Translating gives CASSLCPGTSGANVLTF.

This clonotype was detected ten times or more. The gene calls are TRBV12-3 or TRBV12-4 and TRBJ1-4; D gene ambiguous. This CDR3 spans 12 amino acids. Trimming took 1 base from V and 8 from J, leaving 5 bases between them. The CDR3 DNA reads as TGTGCCAGCAGTTTAGGAGGGGAAAAACTGTTTTTT. This translates into CASSLGGEKLFF.

This clonotype was counted at least ten times. The rearrangement links TRBV10-3 to TRBJ1-2; D is unresolved. CDR1 and CDR2 (germline): ENHRY, SYGVKD. V lost 2 bases and J lost 3, with 13 bases in between. The CDR3 is 15 amino acids. The CDR3 sequence is CAISERPPRYYGYTF. The CDR3 DNA follows: TGTGCCATCAGTGAGAGGCCGCCTCGGTACTATGGCTACACCTTC.

This clonotype was seen ten or more times. The chain combines TRBV6-6 with TRBJ1-2; 11 nucleotides align to TRBD1. Germline V gene lookup returns CDR1 MNHNY and CDR2 SVGAGI (reference sequence). V was clipped by 4 bases and J by 3 bases; unmatched bases: 1. This CDR3 is built from 14 residues. The CDR3 bases are TGTGCCAGCAGTTTGGGACAGGGGGACTATGGCTACACCTTC. This translates into CASSLGQGDYGYTF.

The chain employs TRBV7-2 and TRBJ2-2; no definite D call. This CDR3 region has 15 residues. Germline CDR1 SGHTA, CDR2 FQGNSA. Trimming pared 5 bases from V and 4 bases from J, leaving 14 bases between. This chain's CDR3 is CASSQVRATTGELFF. CDR3 nucleotides: TGTGCCAGCAGCCAAGTAAGGGCGACCACCGGGGAGCTGTTTTTT.

The chain combines TRBV2 with TRBJ2-7; D is perhaps TRBD1 or TRBD2 (6 bases each). The CDR3 is 14 residues long. V was pared by 5 bases and J by 3 bases, with 14 bases between. From germline, CDR1 is SNHLY and CDR2 FYNNEI. DNA for the CDR3: TGTGCCAGCAGTTCCGAGGGGGGAAGCTACGAGCAGTACTTC. As protein: CASSSEGGSYEQYF.

J is TRBJ1-2 and V is TRBV7-6; 11 nucleotides align to TRBD1. CDR1 is SGHVS and CDR2 is FNYEAQ in the germline V gene. The CDR3 extends over 17 amino acids. V lost 5 bases and J lost 0; bases outside the gene matches: 8. In DNA, the CDR3 is TGTGCCAGCAGCCAAGGGACAGGGGGGATAACTAACTATGGCTACACCTTC. As protein: CASSQGTGGITNYGYTF. The full variable domain, rest sourced from reference TRBV7-6 and TRBJ1-2, is GAGVSQSPRYKVTKRGQDVALRCDPISGHVSLYWYRQALGQGPEFLTYFNYEAQQDKSGLPNDRFSAERPEGSISTLTIQRTEQRDSAMYRCASSQGTGGITNYGYTFGSGTRLTVV.

A few counts support this clonotype. This rearrangement joins TRBV7-9 to TRBJ2-1; 11 bases match TRBD2. This CDR3 is 15 amino acids long. In germline, CDR1 is SEHNR, CDR2 FQNEAQ (reference sequence). V lost 4 bases to trimming and J lost 4 bases; unmatched junction nucleotides: 3. The CDR3 spells CASSSGLAVYNEQFF. The CDR3 DNA is TGTGCCAGCAGCTCGGGACTAGCGGTATACAATGAGCAGTTCTTC.

This clonotype was counted at least ten times. The chain joins TRBV5-1 to TRBJ1-2; D gene ambiguous. This CDR3 has 12 residues. Germline lookup yields CDR1 SGHRS and CDR2 YFSETQ. V was pared by 3 bases and J by 6 bases, with 9 bases between. As DNA, the CDR3 is TGCGCCAGCAGCTCGACGGTGGATGGCTACACCTTC. Protein: CASSSTVDGYTF.

About this clonotype itself: Compared with germline, one end of the junction differs, possibly owing to a read error. This sequence joins TRBV7-9 and TRBJ2-3, with 8 positions matching TRBD2. The CDR3 runs to 16 residues. The germline V gene has CDR1 SEHNR and CDR2 FQNEAQ (reference sequence). The CDR3 region is CASSLEVAGITDTQYF. The CDR3 DNA sequence: TGTGCCAGTAGCTTAGAAGTAGCGGGAATAACAGATACGCAGTATTTT. The full variable domain, completed using reference TRBV7-9 and TRBJ2-3, is DTGVSQNPRHKITKRGQNVTFRCDPISEHNRLYWYRQTLGQGPEFLTYFQNEAQLEKSRLLSDRFSAERPKGSFSTLEIQRTEQGDSAMYLCASSLEVAGITDTQYFGPGTRLTVL.

A remark on this clonotype: This is likely a read error, given that the CDR3 carries no conserved phenylalanine or tryptophan at its end. As DNA, the CDR3 is TGTGCCAGCAGTTTAACCCGAAGTTACGAGCAGTACTCC. Its protein product is CASSLTRSYEQYS. The chain has TRBV27 and TRBJ2-7; the D is unclear. This CDR3 region has 13 residues. Germline lookup yields CDR1 MNHEY and CDR2 SMNVEV (reference sequence). With 2 bases removed from V and 4 bases from J, the gap between germline ends came to 9 bases.

This clonotype was seen repeatedly, ten times or more. CDR3 protein: CSVPGTGTTQYF. The CDR3 DNA follows: TGCAGCGTTCCCGGGACAGGGACCACGCAGTATTTT. V gene TRBV29-1 combines with J gene TRBJ2-3; 9 bases are shared with TRBD1. Germline values: CDR1 SQVTM, CDR2 ANQGSEA. V trimming: 5 bases; J trimming: 9 bases; junction bases outside the gene matches: 6. The CDR3 has 12 residues.